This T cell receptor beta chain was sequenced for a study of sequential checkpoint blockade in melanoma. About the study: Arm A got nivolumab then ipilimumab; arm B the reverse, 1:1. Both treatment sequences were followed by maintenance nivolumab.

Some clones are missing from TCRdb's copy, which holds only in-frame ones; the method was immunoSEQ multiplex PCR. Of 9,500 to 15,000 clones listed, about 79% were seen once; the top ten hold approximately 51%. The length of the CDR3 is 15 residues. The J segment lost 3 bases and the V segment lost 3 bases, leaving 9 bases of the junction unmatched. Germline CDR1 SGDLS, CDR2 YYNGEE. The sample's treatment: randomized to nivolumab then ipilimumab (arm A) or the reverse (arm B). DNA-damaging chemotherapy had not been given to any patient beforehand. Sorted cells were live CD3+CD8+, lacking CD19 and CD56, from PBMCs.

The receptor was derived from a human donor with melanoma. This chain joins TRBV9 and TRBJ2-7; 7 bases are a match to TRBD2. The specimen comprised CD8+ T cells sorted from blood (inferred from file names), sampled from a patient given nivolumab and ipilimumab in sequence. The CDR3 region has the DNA TGTGCCAGCAGCGCCTACAGCGGGGCTAACTACGAGCAGTACTTC. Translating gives CASSAYSGANYEQYF.